The following is a T cell receptor beta chain sequence with its context. The data originate from a study of blood T cell repertoires in COVID-19. Across the study: Collection of acute and convalescent COVID-19 samples took place in the United States, Italy and Spain. PBMCs, B-cell-depleted T cells, or T cells provided the cDNA or gDNA that made up the material.

The CDR3 covers 15 residues. J gave up 6 bases and V 4 bases, and 8 bases lay outside the gene matches. Germline CDR1 reads MNHEY; CDR2 reads SVGEGT. How the authors handled the data: Quantification of nucleated cells was approximated via reference gene primer amplification. Assay used: immunoSEQ multiplex PCR; TCRdb lists only in-frame clones, some missing. The V and J calls and clone size are taken from that table; D and trimming were inferred from the DNA. The sample lists 34,000 or so clones, about nine tenths seen once, with about 2% in the top ten. The TCR was taken from a man aged 50-59 years with active or convalescent COVID-19. The genes are TRBV6-2 or TRBV6-3 and TRBJ2-3; 9 bases fit TRBD2. Material: peripheral blood. The CDR3 here is CASSFHSGRDDTQYF. The CDR3 DNA reads TGTGCCAGCAGTTTCCATAGCGGGAGAGACGATACGCAGTATTTT.